Listed here are 10 T cell receptor beta chains from one sample, sequenced in a study of blood T cell repertoires in COVID-19 (dated by TCRdb to 2018 to 2020). The receptor library was made with the immunoSEQ multiplex PCR assay. TCRdb stores this immuneACCESS table with in-frame sequences only. Part of the clones is absent; in the studies checked, under half of the shortfall reflects unresolved V genes, and no reason is known for the rest. Across this sample there are under 300,000 clones, with 86% seen only once. Roughly an eighth of the sample lies in the top ten. The sequenced material came from peripheral blood. Receptor source: an elderly man with acute or convalescent COVID-19.

The CDR3 reads CASRRSPAYEQYF. CDR3 DNA: TGTGCCAGCAGAAGAAGTCCGGCCTACGAGCAGTACTTC. This chain connects TRBV27 to TRBJ2-7; no clear D. CDR3 size: 13 residues. Germline CDR1 reads MNHEY; CDR2 reads SMNVEV (reference sequence). V lost 6 bases to trimming and J lost 2 bases, with 11 bases between them.

This chain uses TRBV6-4 with TRBJ2-1; maybe TRBD2 (6 bases). Germline V gene sequence: CDR1 MRHNA, CDR2 SNTAGT. V lost 5 bases, J lost 5 bases, and 10 bases lay in between. The CDR3 loop spans 13 amino acids. CDR3 residues: CASSMDYDNEQFF. The CDR3 DNA reads as TGTGCCAGCAGTATGGACTACGACAATGAGCAGTTCTTC.

This chain joins TRBV6-6 and TRBJ2-2; perhaps TRBD1 as D (6 bases). From germline, CDR1 is MNHNY and CDR2 SVGAGI (reference sequence). Trimming removed 6 bases from V and 1 base from J, with 12 bases in between. The CDR3 totals 15 residues. The chain's CDR3 is CASSPRGGNTGELFF. The CDR3 region has the DNA TGTGCCAGCAGCCCCAGAGGGGGGAACACCGGGGAGCTGTTTTTT.

The J gene is TRBJ1-1, the V gene TRBV5-1; perhaps TRBD1 as D (5 bases). V was trimmed by 6 bases and J by 4 bases, leaving 19 bases between them. This CDR3 contains 15 residues. CDR1 is SGHRS, CDR2 YFSETQ, per germline. CDR3: CASTAGGGKGTEAFF. DNA of the CDR3: TGCGCCAGCACCGCCGGGGGTGGAAAGGGCACTGAAGCTTTCTTT.

The rearrangement joins TRBV14 to TRBJ2-3, with TRBD2 matching 7 bases. The ends lost 5 bases at V and 2 bases at J; junction bases unmatched: 10. CDR3 length: 16 amino acids. Germline CDR1 SGHDN, CDR2 FVKESK. CDR3 sequence: CASSTRSGRTTDTQYF. As DNA, the CDR3 is TGTGCCAGCAGCACCCGTAGCGGGCGGACCACAGATACGCAGTATTTT.

This clone has just one count. The rearrangement links TRBV19 to TRBJ1-2; 7 bases are shared with TRBD1. The CDR3 extends over 13 amino acids. V lost 11 bases and J lost 8; bases outside the gene matches: 14. The germline V gene has CDR1 LNHDA and CDR2 SQIVND (reference sequence). DNA of the CDR3: TGTGCCTCCTCGGACCGGGACAGTCGAGGCTACACCTTC. Amino acid sequence: CASSDRDSRGYTF.

The rearrangement uses TRBV19 and TRBJ1-1; 9 bases line up with TRBD1. The V gene's germline CDR1 is LNHDA and CDR2 SQIVND (reference sequence). The CDR3 has 14 amino acids. The ends lost 6 bases at V and 2 bases at J; junction bases unmatched: 4. The CDR3 DNA is TGTGCCAGTAGAGTACAGGGGGCAAACACTGAAGCTTTCTTT. It codes for CASRVQGANTEAFF.

The chain joins TRBV3-1 (or the pseudogene TRBV3-2) to TRBJ1-1; D is perhaps TRBD1 (6 bases). Germline V gene sequence: CDR1 LGHDT, CDR2 YNNKEL (reference sequence). V was cut by 1 base and J by 6 bases, with 12 bases left in between. This CDR3 spans 14 amino acids. The CDR3 reads CASSQGAQGSEAFF. The CDR3 region has the DNA TGTGCCAGCAGCCAAGGAGCACAGGGCTCTGAAGCTTTCTTT.

V gene TRBV5-4 combines with J gene TRBJ2-5, with D perhaps matching TRBD2 (5 bases). This CDR3 is 13 amino acids long. Germline CDR1 and CDR2: SGHNT and YYREEE (reference sequence). Trimming left V 5 bases short and J 4 bases short, with 12 bases between. CDR3 in amino acids: CASSARDTETQYF. For the CDR3, the DNA is TGTGCCAGCAGTGCTCGGGATACAGAGACCCAGTACTTC.

The chain has TRBV5-1 and TRBJ2-5, with 8 nucleotides matching TRBD2. Per germline, CDR1 SGHRS and CDR2 YFSETQ. V dropped 0 bases and J dropped 5; count of bases not matched to a gene: 9. The CDR3 is 16 amino acids. In nucleotides, the CDR3 is TGCGCCAGCAGCTTGGGGACGATTAGCGGGGAGGAGACCCAGTACTTC. As protein: CASSLGTISGEETQYF.